These 13 T cell receptor beta chains share one sample of origin, sequenced in a study of early T cells in non-severe SARS-CoV-2 infection. One entry per CDR3 protein results from TCRdb running MiXCR on the 5' RACE reads. The sample includes 50,000 to 70,000 distinct CDR3 sequences, about 9.8% of them seen just once. Sequencing was carried out using whole blood. These receptors were taken from an adult who was a healthcare worker with PCR-confirmed SARS-CoV-2 infection or an uninfected control (not recorded which).

The table lists this clonotype with many counts. CDR3 in amino acids: CSARRRGPVDTQYF. As DNA, the CDR3 is TGCAGTGCTAGAAGGCGGGGCCCGGTAGATACGCAGTATTTT. The rearrangement joins TRBV20-1 to TRBJ2-3, with D perhaps matching TRBD2 (6 bases). V was cut by 2 bases and J by 5 bases, with 14 bases left in between. The CDR3 length is 14 residues. From germline, CDR1 is DFQATT and CDR2 SNEGSKA (reference sequence).

Many counts were recorded for this clonotype. This chain joins TRBV5-1 and TRBJ2-5; 10 positions agree with TRBD2. The V gene end was trimmed by 4 bases and the J gene end by 4 bases; junction bases not matched to a gene: 4. This CDR3 has 14 residues. CDR1 SGHRS and CDR2 YFSETQ come from the germline V gene. CDR3 sequence (DNA): TGCGCCAGCAGCATAGCGGGAGGAGTAGAGACCCAGTACTTC. It is translated as CASSIAGGVETQYF.

The J gene is TRBJ1-5, the V gene TRBV4-3, with a tentative D call TRBD1 (5 bases). The CDR3 contains 14 residues. Trimming stripped 3 bases from V and 7 bases from J, with 13 bases between. CDR1 and CDR2 (germline): LGHNA, YSLEER. CDR3 DNA sequence: TGCGCCAGCAGCCAGACGGTTTGGGACCAGCCCCAGCATTTT. This codes for CASSQTVWDQPQHF.

This clonotype showed up just a few times. The V and J genes are TRBV4-2 and TRBJ2-1, with TRBD2 matching 8 bases. The V segment lost 10 bases and the J segment 3 bases; nucleotides outside the gene matches: 11. Germline V gene data show CDR1 as LGHNA and CDR2 as YNFKEQ. CDR3 length equals 15 residues. CDR3 in amino acids: CATAIIAGSYNEQFF. The CDR3 DNA reads as TGTGCCACCGCGATCATAGCGGGAAGCTACAATGAGCAGTTCTTC.

This clonotype was counted only a few times. This chain uses TRBV19 with TRBJ1-5, with 7 bases lining up with TRBD1. V trimming: 10 bases; J trimming: 7 bases; junction bases outside the gene matches: 13. The germline gives CDR1 LNHDA, CDR2 SQIVND (reference sequence). The CDR3 has 14 amino acids. The CDR3 region is CATLPPDRWQPQHF. Written as DNA, the CDR3 is TGTGCCACCCTCCCTCCGGACAGGTGGCAGCCCCAGCATTTT. Full variable domain (missing parts from reference TRBV19 and TRBJ1-5): DGGITQSPKYLFRKEGQNVTLSCEQNLNHDAMYWYRQDPGQGLRLIYYSQIVNDFQKGDIAEGYSVSREKKESFPLTVTSAQKNPTAFYLCATLPPDRWQPQHFGDGTRLSIL.

This clonotype qualifies as medium-sized. This rearrangement joins TRBV28 to TRBJ1-5; no clear D gene. V gave up 11 bases and J gave up 2 bases, with 13 bases separating them. The CDR3 extends over 13 amino acids. Germline V lookup: CDR1 MDHEN, CDR2 SYDVKM. CDR3 loop: CAVRPAGNQPQHF. CDR3 coding DNA: TGTGCCGTAAGGCCCGCCGGCAATCAGCCCCAGCATTTT.

The chain recombines TRBV7-2 with TRBJ2-3; D is ambiguous. The V end lost 3 bases, the J end lost 6 bases, and 7 bases lay between the germline ends. This CDR3 is built from 12 residues. Germline V gene data show CDR1 as SGHTA and CDR2 as FQGNSA. The CDR3 DNA is TGTGCCAGCAGCTTTATTGGGGATACGCAGTATTTT. Translation: CASSFIGDTQYF.

With regard to this clonotype: This may arise from a read error, as a much more abundant clone is one base away. The V call is TRBV7-9, the J call TRBJ1-5; D may be TRBD1 (5 bases). Germline V lookup: CDR1 SEHNR, CDR2 FQNEAQ (reference sequence). Trimming removed 2 bases at V and 2 bases at J, with 10 bases between. The CDR3 covers 15 residues. This chain's CDR3 is CASSLSGTGNQPQHF. In DNA, the CDR3 is TGTGCCAGCAGCTTATCGGGGACTGGCAATCAGCCCCAGCATTTT. Based on the CDR3 plus reference TRBV7-9 and TRBJ1-5, the full variable domain is DTGVSQNPRHKITKRGQNVTFRCDPISEHNRLYWYRQTLGQGPEFLTYFQNEAQLEKSRLLSDRFSAERPKGSFSTLEIQRTEQGDSAMYLCASSLSGTGNQPQHFGDGTRLSIL.

Comment on this clonotype: With a much larger clone just one base away, this may be a read error. The V and J genes are TRBV6-2 or TRBV6-3 and TRBJ2-5; no firm D call. V was cut by 7 bases and J by 5 bases, with 14 bases left in between. CDR1 and CDR2 from the germline V gene are MNHEY and SVGEGT. The CDR3 has 13 residues. DNA of the CDR3: TGTGCCAGCACCGCGAAGCCCGTGGAGACCCAGTACTTC. This codes for CASTAKPVETQYF.

This clonotype turned up a few times. The chain links TRBV4-1 to TRBJ1-4, with D maybe TRBD1 (5 bases). Germline V gene lookup returns CDR1 MGHRA and CDR2 YSYEKL. The CDR3 is 16 residues long. The V end lost 2 bases, the J end lost 0 bases, and 10 bases lay between the germline ends. DNA of the CDR3: TGCGCCAGCAGCCAACCGAGACAGTCAACTAATGAAAAACTGTTTTTT. Its translation is CASSQPRQSTNEKLFF.

In its sample, this clonotype was seen many times. The chain employs TRBV29-1 and TRBJ1-4, with D perhaps matching TRBD1 (6 bases). The CDR3 is 13 residues long. Germline CDR1 SQVTM, CDR2 ANQGSEA. Trimming stripped 4 bases from V and 3 bases from J, with 9 bases between. CDR3 amino acids: CSVVGTPNEKLFF. The CDR3 DNA reads TGCAGCGTTGTAGGGACACCTAATGAAAAACTGTTTTTT.

The table lists this clonotype with many counts. This chain links TRBV12-3 or TRBV12-4 with TRBJ2-7, with 11 bases lining up with TRBD1. The junction had 3 bases not matched to a gene; V was cut back by 3 bases and J by 2 bases. The CDR3 extends over 15 amino acids. DNA of the CDR3: TGTGCCAGCAGTTTGGGACAGGGGGGTACCTACGAGCAGTACTTC. This sequence encodes CASSLGQGGTYEQYF.

The chain has TRBV7-2 and TRBJ1-1; 9 bases are a match to TRBD1. CDR3 length equals 15 residues. The trim removed 4 bases at V and 4 bases at J, leaving 7 bases unmatched. Germline V CDR1 and CDR2: SGHTA, FQGNSA. The CDR3 sequence: CASSSGQGQFTEAFF. The CDR3 nucleotides read TGTGCCAGCAGCTCGGGACAGGGCCAATTCACTGAAGCTTTCTTT.